Presented here are 16 T cell receptor beta chains from one specimen sequenced in a study of STAT5B mutations in CD4+ large granular lymphocyte leukemia. Using immunoSEQ multiplex PCR, the repertoire was profiled, and TCRdb retains in-frame clones only, with some absent. Seen here are some 27,000 clones, over 60% observed once, and the top ten hold about 3.1%. Specimen: CD4+ T cells from blood buffy coats. These receptors were collected from a human donor in good health.

The chain is built from TRBV6-5 and TRBJ2-7; the D is unclear. The germline V and J ends were trimmed by 2 bases and 4 bases, with 9 bases remaining between them. CDR3 length equals 13 residues. Germline lookup yields CDR1 MNHEY and CDR2 SVGAGI. The DNA of the CDR3 is TGTGCCAGCAGTTACAAGTTCGGTTACGAGCAGTACTTC. Encoded protein: CASSYKFGYEQYF.

The chain is built from TRBV18 and TRBJ1-5; 12 bases agree with TRBD1. V shed 4 bases and J 6 bases; nucleotides not matched to a gene: 7. This CDR3 contains 16 residues. Per the germline V gene, CDR1 is KGHSH and CDR2 is LQKENI. CDR3 sequence (DNA): TGTGCCAGCTCACTAGGGACAGGGGGCGCGGGTCAGCCCCAGCATTTT. Translating it yields CASSLGTGGAGQPQHF.

The DNA for the CDR3 is TGTGCCAGCAGTACCCTAGGGAGTCGGCTTGAAAAACTGTTTTTT. Protein sequence: CASSTLGSRLEKLFF. The J gene is TRBJ1-4, the V gene TRBV28; the D is unclear. The germline V gene has CDR1 MDHEN and CDR2 SYDVKM. The CDR3 runs 15 residues. V lost 5 bases, J lost 7 bases, and 17 bases lay in between.

This sequence joins TRBV4-3 and TRBJ2-5; D may be TRBD1 or TRBD2 (5 bases each). The CDR3 spans 16 residues. Trimming took off 1 base at V and 1 base at J, with 13 bases between the two ends. Germline CDR1 reads LGHNA; CDR2 reads YSLEER. The CDR3 DNA reads TGCGCCAGCAGCCAAGGTCTGGGACCCGTCCAAGAGACCCAGTACTTC. This gives the protein CASSQGLGPVQETQYF.

The rearrangement uses TRBV7-9 and TRBJ2-7; D may match TRBD1 or TRBD2 (5 bases each). Trimming shortened V by 2 bases and J by 2 bases, and 13 bases separated the two germline ends. Germline V gives CDR1 SEHNR, CDR2 FQNEAQ (reference sequence). CDR3 length equals 15 residues. CDR3 sequence reads: CASSLLRQGPYEQYF. DNA of the CDR3: TGTGCCAGCAGCTTATTGCGGCAGGGACCCTACGAGCAGTACTTC. Based on the CDR3 plus reference TRBV7-9 and TRBJ2-7, the full variable domain is DTGVSQNPRHKITKRGQNVTFRCDPISEHNRLYWYRQTLGQGPEFLTYFQNEAQLEKSRLLSDRFSAERPKGSFSTLEIQRTEQGDSAMYLCASSLLRQGPYEQYFGPGTRLTVT.

This chain connects TRBV19 to TRBJ2-5, with TRBD2 identical over 11 bases. The ends lost 6 bases at V and 5 bases at J; junction bases unmatched: 8. There are 15 residues in the CDR3. Germline V CDR1 and CDR2: LNHDA, SQIVND (reference sequence). CDR3 in DNA: TGTGCCAGTAGCCTAGGGCTAGCGGGAGGTGAGACCCAGTACTTC. Its protein is CASSLGLAGGETQYF.

This clone has only one observation. In DNA form, the CDR3 reads TGTGCCAGCAGCTTGGGATTAAACACTGAAGCTTTCTTT. It encodes CASSLGLNTEAFF. The rearrangement links TRBV5-5 to TRBJ1-1; D is undetermined. The length of the CDR3 is 13 residues. Germline V gene sequence: CDR1 SGHKS, CDR2 YYEKEE (reference sequence). Trimming took 0 bases from V and 2 from J, leaving 5 bases between them.

This CDR3 is CASSHQAGGGATDTQYF. CDR3 coding DNA: TGTGCCAGCAGCCATCAAGCGGGAGGGGGGGCCACAGATACGCAGTATTTT. V and J are TRBV4-2 and TRBJ2-3; 10 bases are shared with TRBD2. V trimming: 3 bases; J trimming: 2 bases; junction bases outside the gene matches: 8. Germline-derived CDR1 and CDR2 are LGHNA and YNFKEQ. The CDR3 runs 17 residues.

In regard to this clone: Other DNA sequences of this sample code for an identical CDR3. This chain uses TRBV4-1 with TRBJ2-3, with D maybe TRBD2 (6 bases). The CDR3 loop spans 13 amino acids. Trimming removed 7 bases from V and 6 bases from J, with 14 bases in between. Germline values: CDR1 MGHRA, CDR2 YSYEKL. CDR3 sequence: CASKGGPRDTQYF. The CDR3 region has the DNA TGCGCCAGCAAAGGAGGGCCTCGCGATACGCAGTATTTT.

The count of this clone is one. The chain has TRBV13 and TRBJ2-1, with 16 bases aligning to TRBD2. Germline CDR1 is PRHDT and CDR2 is FYEKMQ (reference sequence). This CDR3 contains 21 residues. V was clipped by 0 bases and J by 0 bases; unmatched bases: 8. CDR3 DNA: TGTGCCAGCAGCTTAGGCCTAAAGGGACTAGCGGGGGGGGACTCCTACAATGAGCAGTTCTTC. This sequence encodes CASSLGLKGLAGGDSYNEQFF.

This clone appeared once. V and J are TRBV6-5 and TRBJ2-1; tentatively, D is TRBD1 or TRBD2 (5 bases each). Per the germline V gene, CDR1 is MNHEY and CDR2 is SVGAGI. The V end lost 6 bases, the J end lost 9 bases, and 15 bases lay between the germline ends. CDR3 length equals 13 residues. The CDR3, as DNA: TGTGCCAGCAGCCGTCAAAAGGGGACTGAGCAGTTCTTC. Its translation: CASSRQKGTEQFF.

The chain couples TRBV7-3 to TRBJ1-1; D may be TRBD1 (5 bases). The CDR3 consists of 14 residues. The V and J ends lost 7 bases and 1 base respectively, with 13 bases between them. Germline loops: CDR1 SGHTA, CDR2 FQGTGA. The CDR3, as DNA: TGTGCCAGCACCAAAAACCAGGGGAACACTGAAGCTTTCTTT. This translates into CASTKNQGNTEAFF.

This clone was counted only a few times. The chain couples TRBV9 to TRBJ1-1; D gene unclear. This CDR3 contains 13 residues. The germline V gene has CDR1 SGDLS and CDR2 YYNGEE. Deletions cut 4 bases from V and 1 base from J, with 8 bases between. The CDR3, as DNA: TGTGCCAGCAGCTATTCTGGGAACACTGAAGCTTTCTTT. Translation gives CASSYSGNTEAFF.

In this sample, this clone turned up a few times. The chain combines TRBV4-1 with TRBJ1-3, with a tentative D call TRBD1 (5 bases). CDR1 is MGHRA, CDR2 YSYEKL, per germline. Trimming took off 3 bases at V and 4 bases at J, with 16 bases between the two ends. The CDR3 runs to 16 residues. In nucleotides, the CDR3 is TGCGCCAGCAGCCAGCCTGTCAGGGAGGCCGGAAACACCATATATTTT. Its protein is CASSQPVREAGNTIYF.

The chain combines TRBV5-1 with TRBJ1-1; D not resolved. The germline V gene has CDR1 SGHRS and CDR2 YFSETQ. This CDR3 has 12 amino acids. V was cut by 1 base and J by 8 bases, with 9 bases left in between. The CDR3 nucleotides read TGCGCCAGCAGCTTGAGGGCGTCCGAAGCTTTCTTT. It specifies CASSLRASEAFF.

This clone was seen a few times. The V gene is TRBV27, the J gene TRBJ2-1, with D tentatively TRBD2 (5 bases). From germline, CDR1 is MNHEY and CDR2 SMNVEV (reference sequence). Trimming took off 6 bases at V and 6 bases at J, with 15 bases between the two ends. CDR3 length equals 14 residues. The DNA for the CDR3 is TGTGCCAGCAGCAGCAAATCCCGGGGCAATGAGCAGTTCTTC. This sequence encodes CASSSKSRGNEQFF.